A single sample is the source of the 14 T cell receptor beta chains below, sequenced in a study of identical twins. TCRdb itself ran the 5' RACE reads through MiXCR, one entry per CDR3 protein. The sample carries fewer than 900,000 distinct CDR3 sequences, around a sixth recorded once. Another study also made use of these data, one on T cells expressing NK-cell markers.

Sequencing was performed on PBMCs. These TCRs come from a woman between 18 and 29 years old in good health.

The CDR3 region is CSCREGEKLFF. CDR3 coding DNA: TGCAGTTGCAGGGAGGGGGAAAAACTGTTTTTT. The chain joins TRBV20-1 to TRBJ1-4; tentatively, D is TRBD1 (5 bases). The CDR3 is made up of 11 amino acids. Germline CDR1 DFQATT, CDR2 SNEGSKA (reference sequence). V dropped 8 bases and J dropped 8 bases, with 12 bases sitting between them.

This clonotype was seen a few times. V usage is TRBV6-2 or TRBV6-3 and J usage is TRBJ2-1; D ambiguous. Germline V lookup: CDR1 MNHEY, CDR2 SVGEGT. The CDR3 is made up of 12 amino acids. Trimming took off 8 bases at V and 9 bases at J, with 14 bases between the two ends. The chain's CDR3 is CASGSLVGEQFF. The CDR3 DNA reads TGTGCCAGCGGGTCTCTAGTAGGTGAGCAGTTCTTC.

This clonotype was picked up a small number of times. V gene TRBV6-2 or TRBV6-3 combines with J gene TRBJ1-5, with D possibly matching TRBD1 (6 bases). Trimming stripped 11 bases from V and 2 bases from J, with 19 bases between. CDR1 and CDR2 (germline): MNHEY, SVGEGT. CDR3 length equals 15 residues. The DNA for the CDR3 is TGTGCCTCAACCTCGGGGACATATCGCAATCAGCCCCAGCATTTT. Translating gives CASTSGTYRNQPQHF.

The chain recombines TRBV2 with TRBJ2-3; the D gene is possibly TRBD2 (5 bases). This CDR3 spans 12 amino acids. Germline V gene data show CDR1 as SNHLY and CDR2 as FYNNEI. The germline V and J ends were trimmed by 7 bases and 6 bases, with 11 bases remaining between them. The CDR3 region is CASKNRGDTQYF. As DNA, the CDR3 is TGTGCCAGCAAAAACCGCGGGGATACGCAGTATTTT.

The chain carries TRBV7-9 and TRBJ1-1; TRBD1 matches at 7 bases. After removal of 1 base from V and 1 base from J, the junction contained 9 bases not matched to a gene. The CDR3 is 17 residues long. Per the germline V gene, CDR1 is SEHNR and CDR2 is FQNEAQ (reference sequence). CDR3 sequence: CASSLGFSGTANTEAFF. The DNA of the CDR3 is TGTGCCAGCAGCTTAGGATTTTCCGGGACAGCGAACACTGAAGCTTTCTTT. The full variable domain, with the rest looked up from reference TRBV7-9 and TRBJ1-1, is DTGVSQNPRHKITKRGQNVTFRCDPISEHNRLYWYRQTLGQGPEFLTYFQNEAQLEKSRLLSDRFSAERPKGSFSTLEIQRTEQGDSAMYLCASSLGFSGTANTEAFFGQGTRLTVV.

The V and J genes are TRBV4-3 and TRBJ2-1; D is possibly TRBD2 (5 bases). From germline, CDR1 is LGHNA and CDR2 YSLEER. The CDR3 is 17 residues long. V was cut by 4 bases and J by 0 bases, with 16 bases left in between. In DNA, the CDR3 is TGCGCCAGCAGCCCCCGAATGGGAGTCAGCTCCTACAATGAGCAGTTCTTC. Residues: CASSPRMGVSSYNEQFF.

This clonotype was counted only a few times. The rearrangement uses TRBV9 and TRBJ2-7; D possibly corresponds to TRBD1 (7 bases). The CDR3 loop spans 14 amino acids. CDR1 and CDR2 (germline): SGDLS, YYNGEE. The V and J ends lost 1 base and 6 bases respectively, with 14 bases between them. CDR3 coding DNA: TGTGCCAGCAGCGTAACCCTTCAGGGGGGCGAGCAGTACTTC. Encoded protein: CASSVTLQGGEQYF.

This clonotype was seen only a few times. The genes are TRBV6-5 and TRBJ1-1; 8 positions match TRBD1. The V segment lost 0 bases and the J segment 8 bases; nucleotides outside the gene matches: 14. Germline CDR1 is MNHEY and CDR2 is SVGAGI. The CDR3 extends over 17 amino acids. The CDR3 here is CASSYSATWTGLEEAFF. CDR3 sequence (DNA): TGTGCCAGCAGTTACTCCGCAACCTGGACAGGGTTGGAAGAAGCTTTCTTT.

The V and J genes are TRBV5-1 and TRBJ2-1; D is possibly TRBD2 (6 bases). Germline V gene sequence: CDR1 SGHRS, CDR2 YFSETQ. V lost 4 bases to trimming and J lost 5 bases, with 13 bases between them. The CDR3 totals 14 residues. The CDR3 sequence: CASSGGPSDNEQFF. CDR3 DNA sequence: TGCGCCAGCAGCGGGGGTCCTAGCGACAATGAGCAGTTCTTC.

This clonotype appeared a few times. The chain uses TRBV12-3 or TRBV12-4 and TRBJ2-5; 8 bases agree with TRBD1. This CDR3 spans 15 amino acids. V gave up 6 bases and J gave up 5 bases; unmatched junction bases: 11. DNA for the CDR3: TGTGCCAGCAGCTTCGACAGGGACAGGCGGGAGACCCAGTACTTC. It encodes CASSFDRDRRETQYF.

This clonotype came up a few times. The gene calls are TRBV6-1 and TRBJ2-5, with TRBD2 as a possible D gene (6 bases). The CDR3 totals 14 residues. Trimming cost V 5 bases and J 1 base, with 11 bases left between them. Germline V gives CDR1 MNHNS, CDR2 SASEGT. The CDR3 region is CASSTGVGQETQYF. DNA for the CDR3: TGTGCCAGCAGTACGGGAGTGGGCCAAGAGACCCAGTACTTC.

The chain carries TRBV12-3 or TRBV12-4 and TRBJ2-7; D possibly matches TRBD1 or TRBD2 (7 bases each). This CDR3 has 14 residues. The V end lost 8 bases, the J end lost 2 bases, and 16 bases lay between the germline ends. For the CDR3, the DNA is TGTGCCAGCCGAGGGCGGGGGACAGCCTACGAGCAGTACTTC. It encodes CASRGRGTAYEQYF.

This clonotype was detected a few times. The CDR3 DNA reads TGTGCCAGCAGCAGACAGGGTACGGTCGCTGAAGCTTTCTTT. The encoded protein is CASSRQGTVAEAFF. The chain combines TRBV6-1 with TRBJ1-1; the match to TRBD1 covers 7 bases. V lost 6 bases, J lost 6 bases, and 10 bases stayed unmatched. This CDR3 contains 14 residues. From germline, CDR1 is MNHNS and CDR2 SASEGT.

The J gene is TRBJ1-1, the V gene TRBV29-1, with 10 positions matching TRBD1. The CDR3 has 13 residues. Per germline, CDR1 SQVTM and CDR2 ANQGSEA. Trimming took 6 bases from V and 4 from J; bases not matched to a gene: 5. The CDR3 loop reads CSVAGTGATEAFF. The CDR3 coding sequence is TGCAGCGTCGCCGGGACAGGGGCCACTGAAGCTTTCTTT.